This entry is about one T cell receptor (beta chain). This clonotype was recorded a few times. What antigen it recognizes has not been identified. The sample holds no much larger clone one base away, and base qualities are not on file. Receptor libraries were prepared by RT-PCR. Sequencing relied on an Illumina HiSeq 2500. TCRdb applied fastp at Q25 and MiXCR to the public reads, then kept only in-frame beta chains. Each entry is one CDR3 protein sequence, shown with its most common DNA and genes. The sample table holds around 500,000 distinct CDR3 sequences, of which 11% were seen once. About 12% of the sample comes from the top ten. Its CDR3 holds 15 amino acids, cysteine through phenylalanine. Here the CDR3 DNA is all that survives: 45 bases in frame from base 1. CDR1 and CDR2 are drawn from the germline V gene: SGHDT, YYEEEE. The V and J ends are trimmed by 0 bases and 1 base, leaving 10 bases between them.

Interpreted using the paper, the time point label stands for: around 45 days after influenza vaccine administration. The data are from a study of response to subunit inactivated influenza vaccine (dated by TCRdb to 2017 to 2018). Regarding the study in general: The study used deep quantitative T cell receptor repertoire profiling to track responses to a trivalent subunit inactivated influenza vaccine.

Study-wide findings and limitations: The authors suggested that each seasonal influenza vaccination may recruit only a limited number of new T cells.

The input for sequencing was PBMCs from blood, taken roughly 6 weeks after vaccination. The receptor was isolated from a man in his fifties or sixties who received an inactivated influenza vaccine. Donor details come from another sample of the same person, matched by shared clones. Recombination connected TRBV5-6 to TRBJ1-1; tentative D gene TRBD1, with 6 bases matching. CDR3 sequence: CASSLEPGENTEAFF. The DNA sequence is TGTGCCAGCAGCTTGGAGCCAGGGGAGAACACTGAAGCTTTCTTT.